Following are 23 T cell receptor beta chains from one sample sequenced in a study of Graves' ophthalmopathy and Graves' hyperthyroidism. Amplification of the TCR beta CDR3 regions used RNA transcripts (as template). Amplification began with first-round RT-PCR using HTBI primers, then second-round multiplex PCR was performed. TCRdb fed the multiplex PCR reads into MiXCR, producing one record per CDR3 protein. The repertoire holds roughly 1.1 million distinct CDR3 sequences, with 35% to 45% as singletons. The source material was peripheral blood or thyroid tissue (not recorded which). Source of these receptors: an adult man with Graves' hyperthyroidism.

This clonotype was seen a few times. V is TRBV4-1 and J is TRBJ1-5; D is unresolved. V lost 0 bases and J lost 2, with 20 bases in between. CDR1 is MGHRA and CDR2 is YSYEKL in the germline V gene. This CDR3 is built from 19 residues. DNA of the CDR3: TGCGCCAGCAGCCAAGAAAAGGAGCACCAGGTCAAGGGCAATCAGCCCCAGCATTTT. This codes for CASSQEKEHQVKGNQPQHF.

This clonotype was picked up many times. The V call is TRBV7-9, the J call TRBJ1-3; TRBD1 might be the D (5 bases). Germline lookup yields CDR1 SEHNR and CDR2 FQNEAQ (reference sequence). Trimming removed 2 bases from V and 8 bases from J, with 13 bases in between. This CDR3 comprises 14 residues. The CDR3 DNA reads TGTGCCAGCAGCTTATGGGGGTTGAAGGACACCATATATTTT. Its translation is CASSLWGLKDTIYF.

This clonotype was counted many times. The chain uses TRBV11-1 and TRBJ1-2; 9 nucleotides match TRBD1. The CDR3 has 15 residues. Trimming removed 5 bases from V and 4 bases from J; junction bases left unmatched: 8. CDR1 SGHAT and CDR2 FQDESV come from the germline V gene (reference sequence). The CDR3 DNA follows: TGTGCCAGCAGCACTCTCACAGGGGGCGTCTATGGCTACACCTTC. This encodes CASSTLTGGVYGYTF. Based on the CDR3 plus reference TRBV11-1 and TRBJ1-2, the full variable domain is EAEVAQSPRYKITEKSQAVAFWCDPISGHATLYWYRQILGQGPELLVQFQDESVVDDSQLPKDRFSAERLKGVDSTLKIQPAELGDSAMYLCASSTLTGGVYGYTFGSGTRLTVV.

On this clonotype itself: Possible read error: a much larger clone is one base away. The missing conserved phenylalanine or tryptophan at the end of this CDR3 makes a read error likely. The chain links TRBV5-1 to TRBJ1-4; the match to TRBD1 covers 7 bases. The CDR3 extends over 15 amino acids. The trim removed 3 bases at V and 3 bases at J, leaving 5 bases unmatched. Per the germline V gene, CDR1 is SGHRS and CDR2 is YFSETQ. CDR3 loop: CASSSAGQPNEKLFC. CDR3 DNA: TGCGCCAGCAGCTCAGCGGGACAGCCTAATGAAAAACTGTTTTGT.

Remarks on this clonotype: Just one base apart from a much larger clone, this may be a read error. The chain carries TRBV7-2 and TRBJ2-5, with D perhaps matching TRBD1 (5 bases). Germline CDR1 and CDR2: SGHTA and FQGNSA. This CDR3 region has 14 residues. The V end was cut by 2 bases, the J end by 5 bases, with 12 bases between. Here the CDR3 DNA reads TGTGCCAGCAGCTTATGGGGCCCCGATGAGACCCAGTACTTC. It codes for CASSLWGPDETQYF.

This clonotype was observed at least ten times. The CDR3 spells CSVETPRGANVLTF. Written as DNA, the CDR3 is TGCAGCGTTGAAACTCCGCGCGGGGCCAACGTCCTGACTTTC. This chain connects TRBV29-1 to TRBJ2-6; D remains unclear. The CDR3 runs 14 residues. CDR1 SQVTM and CDR2 ANQGSEA come from the germline V gene. V lost 2 bases to trimming and J lost 4 bases, with 9 bases between them. Together with reference TRBV29-1 and TRBJ2-6, the CDR3 gives the full variable domain: SAVISQKPSRDICQRGTSLTIQCQVDSQVTMMFWYRQQPGQSLTLIATANQGSEATYESGFVIDKFPISRPNLTFSTLTVSNMSPEDSSIYLCSVETPRGANVLTFGAGSRLTVL.

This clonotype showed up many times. CDR3 in amino acids: CSARDSGRGMNTEAFF. As DNA, the CDR3 is TGCAGTGCTAGGGACAGTGGACGAGGAATGAACACTGAAGCTTTCTTT. V usage is TRBV20-1 and J usage is TRBJ1-1, with D possibly being TRBD1 (6 bases). This CDR3 has 16 residues. Trimming took 3 bases from V and 0 from J, leaving 17 bases between them. CDR1 and CDR2 (germline): DFQATT, SNEGSKA (reference sequence).

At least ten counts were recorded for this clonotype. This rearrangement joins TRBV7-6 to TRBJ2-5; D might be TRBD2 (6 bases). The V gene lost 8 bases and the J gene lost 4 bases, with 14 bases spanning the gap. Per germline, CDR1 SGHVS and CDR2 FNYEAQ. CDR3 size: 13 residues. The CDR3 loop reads CASRPGGRETQYF. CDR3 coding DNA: TGTGCCAGCCGTCCAGGAGGGCGAGAGACCCAGTACTTC.

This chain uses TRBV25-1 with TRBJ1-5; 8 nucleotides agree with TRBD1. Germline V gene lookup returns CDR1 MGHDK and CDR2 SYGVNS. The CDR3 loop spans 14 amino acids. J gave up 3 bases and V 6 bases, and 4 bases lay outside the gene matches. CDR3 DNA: TGTGCCAGCAGAGACCAGGGGGCCAATCAGCCCCAGCATTTT. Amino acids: CASRDQGANQPQHF.

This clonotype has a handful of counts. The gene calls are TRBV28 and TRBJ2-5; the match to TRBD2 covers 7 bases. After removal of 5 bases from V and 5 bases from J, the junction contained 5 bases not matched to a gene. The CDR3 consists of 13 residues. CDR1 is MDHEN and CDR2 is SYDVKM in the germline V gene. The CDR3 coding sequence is TGTGCCAGCAGTGGGTTCGGGGGGGAGACCCAGTACTTC. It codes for CASSGFGGETQYF.

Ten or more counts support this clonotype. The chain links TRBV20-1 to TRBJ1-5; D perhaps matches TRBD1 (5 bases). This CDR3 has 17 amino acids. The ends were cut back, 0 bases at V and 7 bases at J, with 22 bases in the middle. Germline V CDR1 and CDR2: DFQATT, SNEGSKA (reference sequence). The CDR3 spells CSARDGSPGGKGQPQHF. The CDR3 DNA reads TGCAGTGCTAGAGATGGTTCCCCGGGAGGGAAGGGGCAGCCCCAGCATTTT.

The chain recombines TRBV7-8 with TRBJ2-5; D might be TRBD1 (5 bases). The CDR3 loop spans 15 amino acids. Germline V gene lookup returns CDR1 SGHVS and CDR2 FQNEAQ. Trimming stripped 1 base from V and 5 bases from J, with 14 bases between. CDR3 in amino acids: CASSLGGISVETQYF. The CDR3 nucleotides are TGTGCCAGCAGCTTAGGGGGCATCTCCGTGGAGACCCAGTACTTC. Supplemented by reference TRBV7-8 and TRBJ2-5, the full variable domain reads GAGVSQSPRYKVAKRGQDVALRCDPISGHVSLFWYQQALGQGPEFLTYFQNEAQLDKSGLPSDRFFAERPEGSVSTLKIQRTQQEDSAVYLCASSLGGISVETQYFGPGTRLLVL.

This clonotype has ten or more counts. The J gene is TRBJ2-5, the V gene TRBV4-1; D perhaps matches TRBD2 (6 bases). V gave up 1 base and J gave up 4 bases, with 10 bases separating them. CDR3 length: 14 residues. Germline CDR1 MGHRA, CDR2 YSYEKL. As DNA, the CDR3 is TGCGCCAGCAGCCAAGGCGGGGTTTCAGAGACCCAGTACTTC. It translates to CASSQGGVSETQYF.

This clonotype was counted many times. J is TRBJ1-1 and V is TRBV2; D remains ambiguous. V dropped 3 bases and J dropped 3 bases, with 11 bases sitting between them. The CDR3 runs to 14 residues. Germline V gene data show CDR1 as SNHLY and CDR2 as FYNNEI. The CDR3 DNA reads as TGTGCCAGCAGTGATGGACCCTCGGACACTGAAGCTTTCTTT. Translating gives CASSDGPSDTEAFF.

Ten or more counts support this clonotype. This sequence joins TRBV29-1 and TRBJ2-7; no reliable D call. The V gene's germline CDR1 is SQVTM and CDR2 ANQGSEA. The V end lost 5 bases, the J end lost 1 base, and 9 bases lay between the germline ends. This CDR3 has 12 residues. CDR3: CSVHSESYEQYF. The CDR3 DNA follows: TGCAGCGTTCACTCGGAATCCTACGAGCAGTACTTC.

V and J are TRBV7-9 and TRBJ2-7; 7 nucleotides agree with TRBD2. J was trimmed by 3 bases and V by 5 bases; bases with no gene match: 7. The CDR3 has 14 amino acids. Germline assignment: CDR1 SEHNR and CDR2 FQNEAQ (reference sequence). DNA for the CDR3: TGTGCCAGCAGCGGGAGCGGGACCCGCTACGAGCAGTACTTC. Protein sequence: CASSGSGTRYEQYF.

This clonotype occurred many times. DNA of the CDR3: TGTGCCAGCAGCCAATTTGCGGAAATCTATGGCTACACCTTC. Residues: CASSQFAEIYGYTF. The chain combines TRBV3-1 with TRBJ1-2; D call uncertain. Germline assignment: CDR1 LGHDT and CDR2 YNNKEL (reference sequence). V lost 2 bases and J lost 4, with 11 bases in between. The CDR3 loop spans 14 amino acids.

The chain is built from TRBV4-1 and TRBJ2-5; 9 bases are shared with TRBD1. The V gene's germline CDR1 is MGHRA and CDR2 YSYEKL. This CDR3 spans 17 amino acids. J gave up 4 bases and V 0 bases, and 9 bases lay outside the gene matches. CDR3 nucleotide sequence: TGCGCCAGCAGCCAAGATCGGGTCGACAGGGGGGGAGAGACCCAGTACTTC. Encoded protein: CASSQDRVDRGGETQYF.

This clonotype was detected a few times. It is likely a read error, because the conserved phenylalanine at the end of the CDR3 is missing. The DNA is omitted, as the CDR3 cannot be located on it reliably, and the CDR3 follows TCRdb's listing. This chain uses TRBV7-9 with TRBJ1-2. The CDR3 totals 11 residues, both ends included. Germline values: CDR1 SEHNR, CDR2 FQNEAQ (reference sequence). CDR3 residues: CASSLALGSTL.

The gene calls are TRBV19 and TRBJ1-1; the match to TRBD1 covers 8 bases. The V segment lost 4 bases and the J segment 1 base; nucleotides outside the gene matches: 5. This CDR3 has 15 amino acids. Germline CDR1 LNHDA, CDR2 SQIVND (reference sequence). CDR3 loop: CASSTGDRRNTEAFF. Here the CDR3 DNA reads TGTGCCAGTAGTACAGGGGACAGGAGGAACACTGAAGCTTTCTTT. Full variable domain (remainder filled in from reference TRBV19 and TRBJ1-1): DGGITQSPKYLFRKEGQNVTLSCEQNLNHDAMYWYRQDPGQGLRLIYYSQIVNDFQKGDIAEGYSVSREKKESFPLTVTSAQKNPTAFYLCASSTGDRRNTEAFFGQGTRLTVV.

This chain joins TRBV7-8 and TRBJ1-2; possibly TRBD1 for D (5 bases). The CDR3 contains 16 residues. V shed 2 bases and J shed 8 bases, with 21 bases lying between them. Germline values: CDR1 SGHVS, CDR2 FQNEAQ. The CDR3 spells CASSLRSSHEDMGYTF. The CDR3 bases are TGTGCCAGCAGCTTACGCAGTTCCCACGAGGACATGGGCTACACCTTC.

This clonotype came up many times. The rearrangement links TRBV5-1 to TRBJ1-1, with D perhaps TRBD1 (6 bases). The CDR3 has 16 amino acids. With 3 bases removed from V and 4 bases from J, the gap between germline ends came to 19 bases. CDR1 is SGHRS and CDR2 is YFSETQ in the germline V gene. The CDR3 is CASSSTTTGLGTEAFF. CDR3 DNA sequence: TGCGCCAGCAGCTCAACGACGACAGGATTGGGCACTGAAGCTTTCTTT. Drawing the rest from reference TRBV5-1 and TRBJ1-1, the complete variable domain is KAGVTQTPRYLIKTRGQQVTLSCSPISGHRSVSWYQQTPGQGLQFLFEYFSETQRNKGNFPGRFSGRQFSNSRSEMNVSTLELGDSALYLCASSSTTTGLGTEAFFGQGTRLTVV.

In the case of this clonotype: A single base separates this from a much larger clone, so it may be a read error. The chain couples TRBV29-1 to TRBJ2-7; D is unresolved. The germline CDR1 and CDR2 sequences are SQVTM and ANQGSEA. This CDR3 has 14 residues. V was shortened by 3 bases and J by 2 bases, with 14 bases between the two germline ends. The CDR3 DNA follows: TGCAGCGTTGAGTGTCCCCGACCCCCCTACGAGCAGTACTTC. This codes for CSVECPRPPYEQYF.